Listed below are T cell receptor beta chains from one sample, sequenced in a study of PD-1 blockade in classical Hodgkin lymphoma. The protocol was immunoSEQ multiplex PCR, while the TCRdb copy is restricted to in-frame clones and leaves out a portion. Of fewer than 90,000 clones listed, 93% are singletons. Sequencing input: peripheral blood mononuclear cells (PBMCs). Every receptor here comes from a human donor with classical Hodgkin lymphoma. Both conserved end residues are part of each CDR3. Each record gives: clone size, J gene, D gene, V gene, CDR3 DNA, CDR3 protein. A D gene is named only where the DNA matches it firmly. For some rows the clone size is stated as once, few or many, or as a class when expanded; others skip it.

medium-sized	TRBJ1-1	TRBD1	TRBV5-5	TGTGCCAGCAGCTTACAGGGGTATCACGAAGCTTTCTTT	CASSLQGYHEAFF
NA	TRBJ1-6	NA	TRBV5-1	TGCGCCAGCAGCCTGGAGGCAGGTACCCATAATTCACCCCTCCACTTT	CASSLEAGTHNSPLHF
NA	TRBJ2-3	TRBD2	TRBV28	TGTGCCAGCAGTTCTAGCGGGAGGGGGGGAGATACGCAGTATTTT	CASSSSGRGGDTQYF
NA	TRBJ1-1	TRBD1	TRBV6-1	TGTGCCAGCAAACAGGGGAAGCAGAACACTGAAGCTTTCTTT	CASKQGKQNTEAFF
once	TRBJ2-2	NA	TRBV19	TGTGCCAGTAGTATGGCGCGGGACTCCACGAACACCGGGGAGCTGTTTTTT	CASSMARDSTNTGELFF
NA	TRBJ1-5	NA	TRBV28	TGTGCCAGCAGTTCGCTCATAGGGAGGACGGAGCCCCAGCATTTT	CASSSLIGRTEPQHF
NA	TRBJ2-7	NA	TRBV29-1	TGCAGCGTTGGAACAGGGGCGGGATCAGAGCAGTACTTC	CSVGTGAGSEQYF
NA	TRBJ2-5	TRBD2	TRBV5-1	TGCGCCAGCAGCTCGGGATTGAGAGCGGGGGAAGAGACCCAGTACTTC	CASSSGLRAGEETQYF
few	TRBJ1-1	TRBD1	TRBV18	TGTGCCAGCTCACTGGCCGGGACAGAGAACACTGAAGCTTTCTTT	CASSLAGTENTEAFF
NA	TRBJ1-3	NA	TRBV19	TGTGCCAGTAGAGACTTCGCAAGGGGAAACACCATATATTTT	CASRDFARGNTIYF
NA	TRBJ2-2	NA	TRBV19	TGTGCCAGTAGTATAGATGCGAACACCGGGGAGCTGTTTTTT	CASSIDANTGELFF
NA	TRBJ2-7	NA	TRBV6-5	TGTGCCAGCAGTTACCTTAGGGGGTACGAGCAGTACTTC	CASSYLRGYEQYF
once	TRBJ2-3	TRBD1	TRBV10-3	TGTGCCATCAGTAGGGACAGGGGCATATCAGATACGCAGTATTTT	CAISRDRGISDTQYF
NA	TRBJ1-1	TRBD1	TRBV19	TGTGCCAGTAGTATCACCGGGACAGGGCGCGAAGCTTTCTTT	CASSITGTGREAFF
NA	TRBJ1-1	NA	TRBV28	TGTGCCAGCAGCCCTTTCGGGCCCATGAACACTGAAGCTTTCTTT	CASSPFGPMNTEAFF
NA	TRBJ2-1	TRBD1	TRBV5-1	TGCGCCAGCAGCGAGGGACAGACTATCTACAATGAGCAGTTCTTC	CASSEGQTIYNEQFF
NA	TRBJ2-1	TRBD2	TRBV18	TGTGCCAGCTCACCTACCCCCTATACGGGACTAGCGAAAGTATACAATGAGCAGTTCTTC	CASSPTPYTGLAKVYNEQFF
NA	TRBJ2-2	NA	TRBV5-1	TGCGCCAGCCGCTCCACAGTTCTAGGGCCCGGGGAGCTGTTTTTT	CASRSTVLGPGELFF
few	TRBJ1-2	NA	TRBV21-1	TGTGCCAGCAGCAAAGCGCTAGGACAGGAGAACTATGGCTACACCTTC	CASSKALGQENYGYTF
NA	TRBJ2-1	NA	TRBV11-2	TGTGCCAGCAGCTTTGAAGGAGAGCAGTTCTTC	CASSFEGEQFF
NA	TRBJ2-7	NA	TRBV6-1	TGTGCCAGCAGTAGTTCATTCCGGGGGCAGTACTTC	CASSSSFRGQYF
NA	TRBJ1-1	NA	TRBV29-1	TGCAGCCCTCAGAGGACTGAAGCTTTCTTT	CSPQRTEAFF
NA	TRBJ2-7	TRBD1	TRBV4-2	TGTGCCAGCAGCCAAGACCAGGGGGCGCGGGACGAGCAGTACTTC	CASSQDQGARDEQYF
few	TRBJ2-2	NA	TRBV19	TGTGCCAGTAGTATGGTTAGCGTCGGGGAGCTGTTTTTT	CASSMVSVGELFF
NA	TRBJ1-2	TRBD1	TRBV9	TGTGCCAGCAGCGTAGGGCGACAGGGAATCTATGGCTACACCTTC	CASSVGRQGIYGYTF
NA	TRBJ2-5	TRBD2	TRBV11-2	TGTGCCAGCAGCTCCGTCAGCGGGAGGGAGGGAGAGACCCAGTACTTC	CASSSVSGREGETQYF
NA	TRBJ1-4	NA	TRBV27	TGTGCCAGCAGTCCATCCGGGTCGTGGGAAAAACTGTTTTTT	CASSPSGSWEKLFF
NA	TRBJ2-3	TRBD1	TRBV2	TGTGCCAGCAGCGGGACAGGTTTGGGGTCAGATACGCAGTATTTT	CASSGTGLGSDTQYF
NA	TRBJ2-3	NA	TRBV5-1	TGCGCCAGCAGCGATCCGAGGCGGGCTACAGATACGCAGTATTTT	CASSDPRRATDTQYF
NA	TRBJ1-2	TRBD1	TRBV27	TGTGCCAGCAGTTTATCGATCCAGGGGGGGGGCTACACCTTC	CASSLSIQGGGYTF
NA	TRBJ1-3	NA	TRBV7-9	TGTGCCAGCAGCTTCGGGTGGGTTCCGGGCTCTGGAAACACCATATATTTT	CASSFGWVPGSGNTIYF